One and the same sample provided the 21 T cell receptor beta chains below, sequenced in a study of blood T cell repertoires in COVID-19. The protocol was immunoSEQ multiplex PCR, while the TCRdb copy is restricted to in-frame clones and leaves out a portion. Among approximately 150,000 clones listed, over 80% were seen once. Sequencing used PBMCs or T cells enriched from blood (not recorded which). The receptors stem from a man aged 65-85 years who had been exposed to COVID-19.

The chain recombines TRBV9 with TRBJ1-3; D unresolved. In germline, CDR1 is SGDLS, CDR2 YYNGEE. The V end lost 0 bases, the J end lost 1 base, and 8 bases lay between the germline ends. The length of the CDR3 is 15 residues. CDR3 in DNA: TGTGCCAGCAGCGTAGCCCGGGGATCTGGAAACACCATATATTTT. Its protein product is CASSVARGSGNTIYF.

This clone was seen just once. This chain uses TRBV10-3 with TRBJ2-1, with 8 bases identical to TRBD2. Germline V lookup: CDR1 ENHRY, CDR2 SYGVKD. The CDR3 is made up of 16 amino acids. The ends lost 6 bases at V and 0 bases at J; junction bases unmatched: 7. CDR3 sequence reads: CAIRDESGGSYNEQFF. CDR3 bases: TGTGCCATCAGGGACGAGAGCGGGGGCTCCTACAATGAGCAGTTCTTC.

In this sample, this clone turned up a few times. The chain recombines TRBV6-2 or TRBV6-3 with TRBJ2-1; tentative D call: TRBD2 (6 bases). V lost 2 bases to trimming and J lost 0 bases, with 17 bases between them. The CDR3 is 18 residues long. The V gene's germline CDR1 is MNHEY and CDR2 SVGEGT. CDR3 in amino acids: CASSYDLGGVSSYNEQFF. The CDR3 nucleotides are TGTGCCAGCAGTTACGATCTAGGAGGGGTGAGCTCCTACAATGAGCAGTTCTTC.

The rearrangement joins TRBV4-3 to TRBJ1-2; D remains unclear. V was cut by 0 bases and J by 8 bases, with 13 bases left in between. Germline assignment: CDR1 LGHNA and CDR2 YSLEER. The CDR3 runs to 14 residues. The CDR3 DNA reads TGCGCCAGCAGCCAAGATCAGTATGGTGTGGGCTACACCTTC. Its translation: CASSQDQYGVGYTF.

This clone was detected once. The chain uses TRBV6-5 and TRBJ2-7, with 10 bases identical to TRBD1. CDR3 length: 14 amino acids. CDR1 MNHEY and CDR2 SVGAGI come from the germline V gene. Germline trimming cut 7 bases from V and 6 bases from J; bases unmatched to any gene: 9. The CDR3 sequence: CASTNGDRGGEQYF. CDR3 in DNA: TGTGCCAGCACCAACGGGGACAGGGGCGGCGAGCAGTACTTC.

V is TRBV6-5 and J is TRBJ1-1; 8 bases map to TRBD1. V was clipped by 8 bases and J by 10 bases; unmatched bases: 9. Germline loops: CDR1 MNHEY, CDR2 SVGAGI. The CDR3 sequence is 12 residues long. CDR3 residues: CASLDRGTVAFF. The CDR3 bases are TGTGCCAGCCTTGACAGGGGTACCGTAGCTTTCTTT.

The rearrangement uses TRBV4-3 and TRBJ1-6; D ambiguous. The CDR3 has 13 amino acids. V was shortened by 0 bases and J by 10 bases, with 7 bases between the two germline ends. CDR1 LGHNA and CDR2 YSLEER come from the germline V gene. The CDR3 DNA reads TGCGCCAGCAGCCAAGATCGGGGATCACCCCTCCACTTT. Protein sequence: CASSQDRGSPLHF.

The rearrangement joins TRBV19 to TRBJ2-1, with 7 bases matching TRBD2. CDR1 and CDR2 from the germline V gene are LNHDA and SQIVND (reference sequence). Unmatched junction bases numbered 12, after V lost 11 bases and J lost 5 bases. The CDR3 extends over 14 amino acids. The CDR3 protein is CAVWGGRLNNEQFF. Written as DNA, the CDR3 is TGTGCCGTATGGGGGGGGAGACTAAACAATGAGCAGTTCTTC.

The chain combines TRBV9 with TRBJ2-2, with 13 bases lining up with TRBD2. With 3 bases clipped from V and 1 base from J, the junction kept 9 bases outside the gene matches. The CDR3 is made up of 19 amino acids. Germline CDR1 SGDLS, CDR2 YYNGEE. The CDR3 reads CASSDPGTSGIQNTGELFF. DNA of the CDR3: TGTGCCAGCAGCGACCCGGGGACTAGCGGGATTCAGAACACCGGGGAGCTGTTTTTT. The full variable domain, in which reference TRBV9 and TRBJ2-2 provide the parts outside the CDR3, is DSGVTQTPKHLITATGQRVTLRCSPRSGDLSVYWYQQSLDQGLQFLIQYYNGEERAKGNILERFSAQQFPDLHSELNLSSLELGDSALYFCASSDPGTSGIQNTGELFFGEGSRLTVL.

The chain recombines TRBV6-6 with TRBJ1-6; 7 nucleotides match TRBD1. The CDR3 length is 16 residues. The junction had 10 bases not matched to a gene; V was cut back by 6 bases and J by 5 bases. Germline V gene data show CDR1 as MNHNY and CDR2 as SVGAGI (reference sequence). CDR3 residues: CASSAINRGNNSPLHF. The CDR3 coding sequence is TGTGCCAGCAGCGCCATTAACAGGGGCAATAATTCACCCCTCCACTTT.

Concerning this clone: Germline and junction disagree at one end, which may indicate a read error. The same CDR3 is also encoded by other DNA sequences in this sample. The V call is TRBV5-1, the J call TRBJ2-5; D call uncertain. The CDR3 runs 13 residues. The germline V gene encodes CDR1 SGHRS and CDR2 YFSETQ. The CDR3: CASSLGREETQYF. The DNA of the CDR3 is TGCGCCAGCAGCTTGGGAAGAGAAGAGACTCAGTACTTC.

This clone was observed a single time. The chain has TRBV5-1 and TRBJ1-1; tentatively, D is TRBD1 (6 bases). Germline CDR1 reads SGHRS; CDR2 reads YFSETQ. Trimming stripped 2 bases from V and 1 base from J, with 9 bases between. The CDR3 contains 14 residues. The CDR3 DNA reads TGCGCCAGCAGCTTCAGGGGCGAGAACACTGAAGCTTTCTTT. This encodes CASSFRGENTEAFF.

V usage is TRBV2 and J usage is TRBJ2-3, with D unclear. Germline V CDR1 and CDR2: SNHLY, FYNNEI. Trimming cost V 3 bases and J 0 bases, with 7 bases left between them. There are 14 residues in the CDR3. The CDR3 here is CASSERFSTDTQYF. The DNA for the CDR3 is TGTGCCAGCAGTGAGCGGTTTAGCACAGATACGCAGTATTTT.

The chain carries TRBV6-5 and TRBJ2-7; 10 bases align to TRBD1. Germline V CDR1 and CDR2: MNHEY, SVGAGI. The CDR3 loop spans 14 amino acids. Trimming removed 2 bases from V and 6 bases from J; junction bases left unmatched: 4. CDR3 nucleotide sequence: TGTGCCAGCAGTTACCTGGGACAGGGGCCCGAGCAGTACTTC. Its protein product is CASSYLGQGPEQYF.

V gene TRBV5-5 combines with J gene TRBJ2-7, with 7 bases matching TRBD1. This CDR3 comprises 14 residues. J gave up 2 bases and V 4 bases, and 6 bases lay outside the gene matches. Per germline, CDR1 SGHKS and CDR2 YYEKEE (reference sequence). CDR3 sequence reads: CASSGRDRAYEQYF. The CDR3, as DNA: TGTGCCAGCAGCGGCCGGGACAGAGCCTACGAGCAGTACTTC.

This sequence joins TRBV5-5 and TRBJ1-5, with TRBD1 matching 9 bases. CDR1 and CDR2 from the germline V gene are SGHKS and YYEKEE (reference sequence). The CDR3 runs to 18 residues. V trimming: 0 bases; J trimming: 3 bases; junction bases outside the gene matches: 10. Here the CDR3 DNA reads TGTGCCAGCAGCTTGGGAGTACAGGGGGCAATGAACAATCAGCCCCAGCATTTT. It translates to CASSLGVQGAMNNQPQHF.

This clone appeared a few times. The rearrangement uses TRBV5-1 and TRBJ2-5, with 10 bases matching TRBD2. This CDR3 has 16 residues. Germline CDR1 and CDR2: SGHRS and YFSETQ. The J segment lost 3 bases and the V segment lost 0 bases, leaving 5 bases of the junction unmatched. The CDR3 loop is CASSLGASGGEETQYF. The CDR3, as DNA: TGCGCCAGCAGCTTGGGGGCTAGCGGGGGAGAAGAGACCCAGTACTTC.

This chain joins TRBV19 and TRBJ1-5; 8 bases match TRBD1. CDR3 length equals 16 residues. Trimming cost V 5 bases and J 3 bases; bases outside gene matches: 9. Germline V gene lookup returns CDR1 LNHDA and CDR2 SQIVND (reference sequence). Here the CDR3 DNA reads TGTGCCAGTAGTCGTTCGCCGGGACAGGCCAATCAGCCCCAGCATTTT. This sequence encodes CASSRSPGQANQPQHF.

This sequence joins TRBV3-1 (or the pseudogene TRBV3-2) and TRBJ2-3; D uncertain. Germline CDR1 reads LGHDT; CDR2 reads YNNKEL (reference sequence). The CDR3 sequence is 10 residues long. Trimming pared 8 bases from V and 4 bases from J, leaving 4 bases between. The CDR3 DNA reads TGTGCCAGCGAGGCAGATACGCAGTATTTT. Translated: CASEADTQYF.

This chain connects TRBV6-5 to TRBJ2-1; 8 nucleotides line up with TRBD2. Looked up from germline, CDR1 is MNHEY and CDR2 is SVGAGI. The ends lost 7 bases at V and 6 bases at J; junction bases unmatched: 11. The CDR3 runs 15 residues. The CDR3 sequence: CASTSSGGVFNEQFF. The CDR3 bases are TGTGCCAGCACCTCTTCGGGGGGGGTTTTCAATGAGCAGTTCTTC.

The chain employs TRBV2 and TRBJ1-1; 7 bases fit TRBD1. This CDR3 has 15 amino acids. In germline, CDR1 is SNHLY, CDR2 FYNNEI. With V trimmed by 2 bases and J by 6 bases, 9 bases remained unmatched. CDR3 sequence (DNA): TGTGCCAGCAGTGAAATGGCAGGGGGGTCCGCTGAAGCTTTCTTT. This gives the protein CASSEMAGGSAEAFF.